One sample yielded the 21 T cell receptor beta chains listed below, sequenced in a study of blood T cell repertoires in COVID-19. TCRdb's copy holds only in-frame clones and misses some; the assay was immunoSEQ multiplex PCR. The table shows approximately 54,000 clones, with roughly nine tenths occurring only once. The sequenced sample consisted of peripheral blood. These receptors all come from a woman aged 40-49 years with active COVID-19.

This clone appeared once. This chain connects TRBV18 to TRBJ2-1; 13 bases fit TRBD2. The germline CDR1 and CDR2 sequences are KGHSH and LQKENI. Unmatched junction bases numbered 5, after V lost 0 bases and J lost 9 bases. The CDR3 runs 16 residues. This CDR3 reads CASSPPGTSGVIEQFF. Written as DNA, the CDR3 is TGTGCCAGCTCACCACCGGGGACTAGCGGGGTGATTGAGCAGTTCTTC.

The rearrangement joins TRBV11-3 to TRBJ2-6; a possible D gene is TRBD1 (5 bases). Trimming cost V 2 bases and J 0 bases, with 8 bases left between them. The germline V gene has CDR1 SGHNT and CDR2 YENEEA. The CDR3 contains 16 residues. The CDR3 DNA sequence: TGTGCCAGCAGCTTACTAGGGGCCTCTGGGGCCAACGTCCTGACTTTC. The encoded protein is CASSLLGASGANVLTF.

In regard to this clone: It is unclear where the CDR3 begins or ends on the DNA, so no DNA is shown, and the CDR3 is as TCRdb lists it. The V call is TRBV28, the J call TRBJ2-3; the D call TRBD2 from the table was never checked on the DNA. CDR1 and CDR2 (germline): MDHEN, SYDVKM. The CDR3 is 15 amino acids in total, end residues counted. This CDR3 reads CASSSSQTSTDTQYF.

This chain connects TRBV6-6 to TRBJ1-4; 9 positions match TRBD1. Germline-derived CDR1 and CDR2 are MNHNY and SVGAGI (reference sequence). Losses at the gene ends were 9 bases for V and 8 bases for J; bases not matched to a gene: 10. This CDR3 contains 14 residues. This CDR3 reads CASFRTGAQEKLFF. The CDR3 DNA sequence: TGTGCCAGTTTCAGGACAGGGGCTCAGGAAAAACTGTTTTTT.

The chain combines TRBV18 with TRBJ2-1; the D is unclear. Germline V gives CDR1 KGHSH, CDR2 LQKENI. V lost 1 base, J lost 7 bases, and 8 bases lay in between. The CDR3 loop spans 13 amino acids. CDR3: CASSPRSQNEQFF. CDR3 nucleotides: TGTGCCAGCTCACCACGGAGTCAGAATGAGCAGTTCTTC.

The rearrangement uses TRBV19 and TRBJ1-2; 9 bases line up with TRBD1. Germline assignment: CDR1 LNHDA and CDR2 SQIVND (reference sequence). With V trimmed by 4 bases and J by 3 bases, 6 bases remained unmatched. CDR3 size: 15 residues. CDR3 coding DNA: TGTGCCAGTAGTAAGATCCGGGACAGGGACTATGGCTACACCTTC. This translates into CASSKIRDRDYGYTF.

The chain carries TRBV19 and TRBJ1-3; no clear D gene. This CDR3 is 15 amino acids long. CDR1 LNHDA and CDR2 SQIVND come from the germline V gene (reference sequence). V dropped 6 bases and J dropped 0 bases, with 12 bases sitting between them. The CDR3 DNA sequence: TGTGCCAGTAGCGCGGCGGTCCTCTCTGGAAACACCATATATTTT. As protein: CASSAAVLSGNTIYF. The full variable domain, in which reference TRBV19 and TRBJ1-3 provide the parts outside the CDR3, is DGGITQSPKYLFRKEGQNVTLSCEQNLNHDAMYWYRQDPGQGLRLIYYSQIVNDFQKGDIAEGYSVSREKKESFPLTVTSAQKNPTAFYLCASSAAVLSGNTIYFGEGSWLTVV.

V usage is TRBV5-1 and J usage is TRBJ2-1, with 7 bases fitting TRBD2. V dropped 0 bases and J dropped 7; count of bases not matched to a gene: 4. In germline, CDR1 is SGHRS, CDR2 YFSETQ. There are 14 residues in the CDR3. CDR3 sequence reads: CASSLGDYFNEQFF. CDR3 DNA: TGCGCCAGCAGCTTGGGGGACTATTTTAATGAGCAGTTCTTC.

CDR3 loop: CAISGLGNTEAFF. The CDR3 region has the DNA TGTGCCATCAGTGGTCTAGGGAACACTGAAGCTTTCTTT. J is TRBJ1-1 and V is TRBV10-3; D unclear. This CDR3 has 13 amino acids. The germline CDR1 and CDR2 sequences are ENHRY and SYGVKD. The V and J ends lost 4 bases and 1 base respectively, with 7 bases between them.

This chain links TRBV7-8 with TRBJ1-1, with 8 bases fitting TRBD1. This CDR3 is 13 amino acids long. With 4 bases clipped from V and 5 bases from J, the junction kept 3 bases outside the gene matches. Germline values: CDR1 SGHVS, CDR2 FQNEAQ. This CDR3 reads CASSWTGRTEAFF. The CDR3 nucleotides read TGTGCCAGCAGCTGGACAGGGCGGACTGAAGCTTTCTTT.

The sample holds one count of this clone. This chain's CDR3 is CASSIPGTGYGYTF. Here the CDR3 DNA reads TGTGCCAGTAGTATTCCCGGGACAGGGTATGGCTACACCTTC. The chain employs TRBV19 and TRBJ1-2, with TRBD1 matching 9 bases. The junction had 4 bases not matched to a gene; V was cut back by 3 bases and J by 5 bases. The CDR3 is 14 residues long. Germline CDR1 reads LNHDA; CDR2 reads SQIVND (reference sequence).

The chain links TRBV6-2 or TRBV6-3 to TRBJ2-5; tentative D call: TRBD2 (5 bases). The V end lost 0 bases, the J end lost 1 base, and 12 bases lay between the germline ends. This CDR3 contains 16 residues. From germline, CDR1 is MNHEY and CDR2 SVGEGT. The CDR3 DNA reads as TGTGCCAGCAGTTACTCGAGGGCTAGAGTCCAAGAGACCCAGTACTTC. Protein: CASSYSRARVQETQYF.

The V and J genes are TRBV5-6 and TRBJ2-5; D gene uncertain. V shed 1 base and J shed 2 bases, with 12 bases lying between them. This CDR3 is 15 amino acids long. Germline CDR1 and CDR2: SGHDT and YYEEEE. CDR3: CASSLSAHSQETQYF. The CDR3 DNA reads TGTGCCAGCAGCTTGTCTGCGCATAGTCAAGAGACCCAGTACTTC.

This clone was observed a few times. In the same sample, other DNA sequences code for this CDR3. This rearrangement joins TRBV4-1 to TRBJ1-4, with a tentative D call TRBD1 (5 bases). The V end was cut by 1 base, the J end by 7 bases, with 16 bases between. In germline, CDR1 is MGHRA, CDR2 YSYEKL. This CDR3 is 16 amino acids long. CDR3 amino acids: CASSQGGVEWSEKLFF. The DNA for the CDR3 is TGCGCCAGCAGCCAAGGGGGGGTAGAATGGAGTGAAAAACTGTTTTTT.

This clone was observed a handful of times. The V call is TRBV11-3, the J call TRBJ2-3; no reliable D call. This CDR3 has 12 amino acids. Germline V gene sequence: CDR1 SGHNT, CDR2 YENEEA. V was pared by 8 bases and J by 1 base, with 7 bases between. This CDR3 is CASVGRTDTQYF. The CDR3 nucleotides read TGTGCCAGCGTCGGTCGCACAGATACGCAGTATTTT.

The CDR3 coding sequence is TGTGCCAGTAGTCCCAATGCGGGGGGCCCCTACGAGCAGTACTTC. It translates to CASSPNAGGPYEQYF. V and J are TRBV19 and TRBJ2-7, with TRBD2 matching over 8 bases. The CDR3 extends over 15 amino acids. The V gene end was trimmed by 5 bases and the J gene end by 2 bases; junction bases not matched to a gene: 8. Germline CDR1 and CDR2: LNHDA and SQIVND (reference sequence).

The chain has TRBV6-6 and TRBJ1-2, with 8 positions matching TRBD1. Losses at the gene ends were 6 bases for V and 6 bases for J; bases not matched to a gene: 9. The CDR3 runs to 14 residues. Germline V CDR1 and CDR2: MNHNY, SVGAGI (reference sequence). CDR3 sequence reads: CASRQDRELHGYTF. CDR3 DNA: TGTGCCAGCAGACAGGACAGGGAGCTTCATGGCTACACCTTC.

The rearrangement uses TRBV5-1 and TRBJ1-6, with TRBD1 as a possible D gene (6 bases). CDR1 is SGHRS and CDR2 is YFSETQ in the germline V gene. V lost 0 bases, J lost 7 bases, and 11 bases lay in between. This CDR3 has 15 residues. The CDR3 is CASSLDRASNSPLHF. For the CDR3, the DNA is TGCGCCAGCAGCTTGGACAGGGCAAGCAATTCACCCCTCCACTTT.

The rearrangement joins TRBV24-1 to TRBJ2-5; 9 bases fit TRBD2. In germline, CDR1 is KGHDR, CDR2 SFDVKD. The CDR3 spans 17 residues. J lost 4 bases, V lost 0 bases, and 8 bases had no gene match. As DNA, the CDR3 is TGTGCCACCAGTGATTTGAAGGCGGGGGGGCCCAGAGAGACCCAGTACTTC. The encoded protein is CATSDLKAGGPRETQYF.

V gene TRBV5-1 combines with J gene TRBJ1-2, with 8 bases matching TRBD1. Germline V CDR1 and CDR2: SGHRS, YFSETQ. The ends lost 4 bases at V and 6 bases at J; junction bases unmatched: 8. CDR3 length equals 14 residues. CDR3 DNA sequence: TGCGCCAGCAGCGGAACCAACAGGGGGGATGGCTACACCTTC. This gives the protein CASSGTNRGDGYTF.

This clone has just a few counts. CDR3 protein: CASSPTGFGQPQHF. CDR3 coding DNA: TGTGCCAGCAGCCCAACAGGTTTTGGTCAGCCCCAGCATTTT. The genes are TRBV6-5 and TRBJ1-5; perhaps TRBD1 as D (5 bases). This CDR3 contains 14 residues. Trimming shortened V by 6 bases and J by 6 bases, and 15 bases separated the two germline ends. Germline CDR1 is MNHEY and CDR2 is SVGAGI.